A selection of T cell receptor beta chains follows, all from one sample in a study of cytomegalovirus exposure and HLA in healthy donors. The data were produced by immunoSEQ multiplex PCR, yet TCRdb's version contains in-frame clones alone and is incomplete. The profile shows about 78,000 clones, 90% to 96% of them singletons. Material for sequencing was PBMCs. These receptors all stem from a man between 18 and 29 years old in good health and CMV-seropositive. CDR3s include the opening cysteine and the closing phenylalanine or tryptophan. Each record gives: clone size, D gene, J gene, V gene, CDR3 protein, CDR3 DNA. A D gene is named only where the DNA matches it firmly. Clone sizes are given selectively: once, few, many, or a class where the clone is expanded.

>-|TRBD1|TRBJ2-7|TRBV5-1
CASSLPTGSPEQYF
TGCGCCAGCAGCCTCCCGACAGGGAGCCCCGAGCAGTACTTC
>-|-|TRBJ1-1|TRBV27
CASSLVDLNTEAFF
TGTGCCAGCAGTTTAGTTGACTTGAACACTGAAGCTTTCTTT
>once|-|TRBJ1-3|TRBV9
CASSSRVFGTIYF
TGTGCCAGCAGCTCCCGGGTTTTTGGCACCATATATTTT
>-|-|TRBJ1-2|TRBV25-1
CASNDSSNYGYTF
TGTGCCAGCAATGATAGCAGTAACTATGGCTACACCTTC
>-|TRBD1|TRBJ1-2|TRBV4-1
CASSQTGQGGRGYTF
TGCGCCAGCAGCCAGACCGGACAGGGCGGCAGGGGCTACACCTTC
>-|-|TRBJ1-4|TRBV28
CASSPFIRAANEKLFF
TGTGCCAGCAGTCCCTTTATCAGGGCGGCTAATGAAAAACTGTTTTTT
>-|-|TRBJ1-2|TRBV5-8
CASSLAEDTF
TGTGCCAGCAGCTTGGCAGAGGACACCTTC
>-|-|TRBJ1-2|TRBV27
CASSLSGGLGYTF
TGTGCCAGCAGTTTATCAGGTGGGCTCGGCTACACCTTC
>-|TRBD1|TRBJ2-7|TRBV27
CASSKTGPTYEQYF
TGTGCCAGCAGTAAGACAGGGCCCACCTACGAGCAGTACTTC
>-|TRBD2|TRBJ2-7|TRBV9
CASSGDAGLAGGYEQYF
TGTGCCAGCAGCGGGGACGCCGGACTAGCGGGAGGCTACGAGCAGTACTTC
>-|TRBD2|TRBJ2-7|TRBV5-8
CASSLSSGSYPYEQYF
TGTGCCAGCAGCTTGAGTAGCGGGAGTTACCCCTACGAGCAGTACTTC
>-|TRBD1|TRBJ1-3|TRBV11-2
CASSYPPGQVGNTIYF
TGTGCCAGCAGCTATCCCCCCGGACAGGTCGGAAACACCATATATTTT
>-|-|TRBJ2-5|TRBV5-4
CASSLQNGETQYF
TGTGCCAGCAGCTTGCAGAATGGAGAGACCCAGTACTTC
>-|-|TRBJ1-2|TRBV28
CASSSYRESNYGYTF
TGTGCCAGCAGTTCATACAGAGAATCTAACTATGGCTACACCTTC
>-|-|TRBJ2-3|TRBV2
CASSDPTRMESTDTQYF
TGTGCCAGCAGTGACCCCACCCGTATGGAGAGCACAGATACGCAGTATTTT
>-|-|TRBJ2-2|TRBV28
CASSRLASLGDVGELFF
TGTGCCAGCAGCCGCCTGGCCTCGTTGGGAGACGTCGGGGAGCTGTTTTTT
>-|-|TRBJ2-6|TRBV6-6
CASSYTGPGGANVLTF
TGTGCCAGCAGTTATACAGGGCCTGGAGGGGCCAACGTCCTGACTTTC
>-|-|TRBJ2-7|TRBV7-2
CASSLGQLYEQYF
TGTGCCAGCAGCTTGGGGCAACTGTACGAGCAGTACTTC
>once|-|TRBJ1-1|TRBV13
CASSALWLSPEAFF
TGTGCCAGCAGCGCCCTGTGGCTCTCACCTGAAGCTTTCTTT
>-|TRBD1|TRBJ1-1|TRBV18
CASSNPDRGRRTEAFF
TGTGCCAGCTCAAACCCGGACAGGGGGAGGAGAACTGAAGCTTTCTTT
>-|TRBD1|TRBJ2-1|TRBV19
CASSIGTDSYNEQFF
TGTGCCAGTAGTATCGGGACAGACTCCTACAATGAGCAGTTCTTC
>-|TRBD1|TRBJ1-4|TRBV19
CASSRDSDRAWEKLFF
TGTGCCAGTAGTAGAGACTCAGACAGGGCATGGGAAAAACTGTTTTTT
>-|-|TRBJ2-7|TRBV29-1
CSVGQASYEQYF
TGCAGCGTTGGCCAGGCCTCTTACGAGCAGTACTTC
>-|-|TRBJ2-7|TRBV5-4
CASSLLGSGGGEQYF
TGTGCCAGCAGCTTGTTGGGGTCAGGGGGAGGAGAGCAGTACTTC
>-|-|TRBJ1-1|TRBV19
CASKNRDTEAFF
TGTGCCAGTAAAAACCGGGACACTGAAGCTTTCTTT
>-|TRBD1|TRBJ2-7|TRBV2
CASSELGTDRDEQYF
TGTGCCAGCAGCGAACTTGGGACAGATAGGGACGAGCAGTACTTC
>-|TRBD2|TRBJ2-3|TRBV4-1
CASSQDAGDTDTQYF
TGCGCCAGCAGCCAAGATGCGGGGGACACAGATACGCAGTATTTT
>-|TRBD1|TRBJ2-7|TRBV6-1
CASSEAELRTGIAEQYF
TGTGCCAGCAGTGAAGCGGAGCTTAGGACAGGGATCGCCGAGCAGTACTTC
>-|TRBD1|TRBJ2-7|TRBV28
CASSPAGTGTSYEQYF
TGTGCCAGCAGTCCCGCCGGGACAGGGACCTCCTACGAGCAGTACTTC
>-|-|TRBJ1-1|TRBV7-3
CASSLGGKNTEAFF
TGTGCCAGCAGCTTAGGAGGGAAGAACACTGAAGCTTTCTTT
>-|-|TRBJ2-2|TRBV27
CASSLNSGGPGELFF
TGTGCCAGCAGTTTAAACAGCGGTGGACCCGGGGAGCTGTTTTTT
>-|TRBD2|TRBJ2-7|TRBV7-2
CASSYTSGQSYEQYF
TGTGCCAGCAGCTACACTAGCGGGCAATCCTACGAGCAGTACTTC
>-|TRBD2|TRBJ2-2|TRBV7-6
CASSFSAGEGGELFF
TGTGCCAGCAGCTTCTCAGCGGGGGAGGGCGGGGAGCTGTTTTTT
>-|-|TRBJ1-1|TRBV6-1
CASSESRGEAFF
TGTGCCAGCAGTGAATCCCGCGGTGAAGCTTTCTTT
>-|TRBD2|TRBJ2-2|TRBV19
CASSSDRSGLAGVRGELFF
TGTGCCAGTAGCTCCGACAGGTCGGGACTAGCGGGAGTGAGAGGGGAGCTGTTTTTT
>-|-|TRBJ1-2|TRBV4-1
CASSQDRGQEPSVHYGYTF
TGCGCCAGCAGCCAAGATAGAGGGCAGGAGCCCAGTGTTCACTATGGCTACACCTTC
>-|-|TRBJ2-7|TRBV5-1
CASSKDSSEQYF
TGCGCCAGCAGCAAGGACAGTAGCGAGCAGTACTTC
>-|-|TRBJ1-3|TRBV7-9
CASSLVWGENSGNTIYF
TGTGCCAGCAGCTTAGTTTGGGGAGAAAACTCTGGAAACACCATATATTTT
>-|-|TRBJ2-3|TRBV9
CASSVALASGGGRGRDTQYF
TGTGCCAGCAGCGTAGCTTTGGCTAGCGGAGGGGGAAGGGGCCGAGATACGCAGTATTTT
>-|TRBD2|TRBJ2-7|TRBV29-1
CSVEGRGGSYHEQYF
TGCAGCGTTGAGGGTAGGGGCGGGAGTTACCACGAGCAGTACTTC